This note documents a single T cell receptor beta chain sequence. These data come from a study of regulatory T cells in long-lasting Graves disease. The CDR3 spans 15 residues. The germline V and J ends were trimmed by 3 bases and 1 base, with 12 bases remaining between them. Germline CDR1 reads LNHDA; CDR2 reads SQIVND (reference sequence). Researchers made TCR beta libraries by using iRepertoire HTBI primers and running Arm-PCR on CDR3 regions. TCRdb redid the calling of the multiplex PCR reads with MiXCR, one entry per CDR3 protein. Altogether about 290,000 distinct CDR3 sequences are present, around 21% being singletons, with the ten largest covering more than 55%. Regarding time point: persistent/refractory GD, antithyroid drugs over 5 years with positive TRAb. PBMCs provided the RNA from which the TCR library was made.

This clonotype was obtained from a female donor with Graves disease. This chain uses TRBV19 with TRBJ2-5, with D uncertain. The specimen comprised peripheral blood mononuclear cells (PBMCs), sampled when the disease was refractory, from a patient treated with antithyroid drugs. The CDR3 DNA is TGTGCCAGTAGTATTTCTGGGTTTAGCCAAGAGACCCAGTACTTC. As protein: CASSISGFSQETQYF. Full variable domain (outside the CDR3, taken from reference TRBV19 and TRBJ2-5): DGGITQSPKYLFRKEGQNVTLSCEQNLNHDAMYWYRQDPGQGLRLIYYSQIVNDFQKGDIAEGYSVSREKKESFPLTVTSAQKNPTAFYLCASSISGFSQETQYFGPGTRLLVL.